A single sample gave rise to the 31 T cell receptor beta chains below, sequenced in a study of neurological immune-mediated disorders. Each CDR3 protein gets one entry after TCRdb re-called the 5' RACE reads with MiXCR. This sample has roughly 41,000 distinct CDR3 sequences, with about 2% found just once. Sequenced input: PBMCs. These receptors were taken from a woman aged 40 to 50 with multiple sclerosis.

At least ten counts were recorded for this clonotype. J is TRBJ2-5 and V is TRBV3-1, with D perhaps TRBD2 (5 bases). Germline lookup yields CDR1 LGHDT and CDR2 YNNKEL (reference sequence). The CDR3 contains 15 residues. V was cut by 0 bases and J by 7 bases, with 15 bases left in between. The CDR3 nucleotides read TGTGCCAGCAGCCAAGACCCTAGCCCCTCGCGGACCCAGTACTTC. The encoded protein is CASSQDPSPSRTQYF.

This clonotype was detected ten times or more. The chain uses TRBV5-1 and TRBJ1-6; 7 bases are a match to TRBD1. CDR3 size: 15 residues. Germline values: CDR1 SGHRS, CDR2 YFSETQ. The ends lost 0 bases at V and 5 bases at J; junction bases unmatched: 2. The CDR3 loop is CASSLAGQNNSPLHF. In DNA, the CDR3 is TGCGCCAGCAGCTTGGCGGGACAGAATAATTCACCCCTCCACTTT.

DNA for the CDR3: TGTGCCTGGAGCTCCTCCTATAATTCACCCCTCCACTTT. It translates to CAWSSSYNSPLHF. The chain employs TRBV30 and TRBJ1-6; D gene ambiguous. The germline V gene has CDR1 GTSNPN and CDR2 SVGIG (reference sequence). CDR3 size: 13 residues. V dropped 3 bases and J dropped 0 bases, with 3 bases sitting between them.

This clonotype has at least ten counts. The rearrangement uses TRBV14 and TRBJ1-2; a weak D match, TRBD1 (6 bases). Trimming took 4 bases from V and 6 from J, leaving 15 bases between them. The CDR3 sequence is 14 residues long. Germline CDR1 SGHDN, CDR2 FVKESK. In DNA, the CDR3 is TGTGCCAGCAGCCCCGGGGGGGCAAGACATGGCTACACCTTC. This encodes CASSPGGARHGYTF.

This clonotype was picked up many times. The chain combines TRBV20-1 with TRBJ2-3, with 7 bases matching TRBD1. The CDR3 runs 15 residues. The J segment lost 4 bases and the V segment lost 3 bases, leaving 10 bases of the junction unmatched. Germline V lookup: CDR1 DFQATT, CDR2 SNEGSKA (reference sequence). This CDR3 reads CSASWTGPEADTQYF. The DNA of the CDR3 is TGCAGTGCTAGTTGGACAGGCCCGGAGGCAGATACGCAGTATTTT.

This clonotype was seen repeatedly, ten times or more. J is TRBJ1-3 and V is TRBV4-1; D may be TRBD1 (5 bases). The V end lost 4 bases, the J end lost 4 bases, and 8 bases lay between the germline ends. The CDR3 runs to 13 residues. Looked up from germline, CDR1 is MGHRA and CDR2 is YSYEKL. The CDR3 nucleotides are TGCGCCAGCAGCCGTCCAGGGGGAAACACCATATATTTT. It translates to CASSRPGGNTIYF.

This clonotype came up many times. The rearrangement links TRBV12-3 or TRBV12-4 to TRBJ1-1; possibly TRBD1 for D (5 bases). Trimming pared 3 bases from V and 1 base from J, leaving 9 bases between. This CDR3 is 14 amino acids long. The CDR3 DNA sequence: TGTGCCAGCAGTTTGAGGGGAGGGAACACTGAAGCTTTCTTT. This encodes CASSLRGGNTEAFF.

This clonotype was observed many times. This sequence joins TRBV4-2 and TRBJ2-1; D possibly corresponds to TRBD2 (6 bases). The CDR3 extends over 15 amino acids. In germline, CDR1 is LGHNA, CDR2 YNFKEQ. Trimming took off 0 bases at V and 8 bases at J, with 14 bases between the two ends. Written as DNA, the CDR3 is TGTGCCAGCAGCCAAGATCCGGGGGAGGTTTATGAGCAGTTCTTC. Translating gives CASSQDPGEVYEQFF.

Ten or more counts support this clonotype. The V call is TRBV20-1, the J call TRBJ1-2; TRBD1 agrees at 8 bases. The CDR3 sequence is 13 residues long. Germline assignment: CDR1 DFQATT and CDR2 SNEGSKA (reference sequence). Germline trimming cut 6 bases from V and 2 bases from J; bases unmatched to any gene: 5. CDR3 coding DNA: TGCAGTGCCCGCGACAGGGGCAACTATGGCTACACCTTC. The encoded protein is CSARDRGNYGYTF.

This clonotype was seen repeatedly, ten times or more. V is TRBV29-1 and J is TRBJ1-1, with a weak D call TRBD1 (5 bases). The CDR3 loop spans 13 amino acids. Trimming pared 7 bases from V and 5 bases from J, leaving 17 bases between. Germline-derived CDR1 and CDR2 are SQVTM and ANQGSEA. CDR3 sequence reads: CSAVGDVETEAFF. CDR3 sequence (DNA): TGCAGCGCCGTGGGGGACGTGGAAACTGAAGCTTTCTTT.

This clonotype came up many times. The chain joins TRBV20-1 to TRBJ2-2; 9 bases are a match to TRBD1. Germline V gene lookup returns CDR1 DFQATT and CDR2 SNEGSKA (reference sequence). With V trimmed by 6 bases and J by 7 bases, 9 bases remained unmatched. CDR3 size: 14 residues. The CDR3: CSAPGQGGGGELFF. CDR3 nucleotide sequence: TGCAGTGCCCCGGGACAGGGAGGTGGCGGGGAGCTGTTTTTT.

This clonotype has ten or more counts. The J gene is TRBJ1-6, the V gene TRBV20-1, with 7 nucleotides matching TRBD1. The CDR3 loop spans 13 amino acids. CDR1 is DFQATT and CDR2 is SNEGSKA in the germline V gene (reference sequence). The V segment lost 1 base and the J segment 8 bases; nucleotides outside the gene matches: 2. DNA for the CDR3: TGCAGTGCTAGAGGGACAGGCGATTCACCCCTCCACTTT. As protein: CSARGTGDSPLHF.

This clonotype has at least ten counts. The chain links TRBV7-9 to TRBJ1-6; D call uncertain. This CDR3 has 15 amino acids. V was shortened by 1 base and J by 7 bases, with 11 bases between the two germline ends. Germline loops: CDR1 SEHNR, CDR2 FQNEAQ (reference sequence). DNA for the CDR3: TGTGCCAGCAGCTTAGGGTTGGCGGAAAATTCACCCCTCCACTTT. Its translation is CASSLGLAENSPLHF.

Only a few counts were recorded for this clonotype. A much larger clone is a single base away; this may be a read error. Since the CDR3 does not end with the conserved phenylalanine or tryptophan, this likely comes from a read error. The chain is built from TRBV7-9 and TRBJ1-2, with D unclear. CDR1 and CDR2 (germline): SEHNR, FQNEAQ (reference sequence). Trimming removed 5 bases from V and 6 bases from J, with 10 bases in between. This CDR3 is 12 amino acids long. The CDR3 here is CASSLGGDGYTC. CDR3 DNA: TGTGCCAGCAGCCTAGGTGGCGATGGCTACACCTGC.

This clonotype was seen repeatedly, ten times or more. The genes are TRBV5-4 and TRBJ2-3, with D unresolved. CDR3 length equals 13 residues. The V end was cut by 2 bases, the J end by 4 bases, with 8 bases between. The germline gives CDR1 SGHNT, CDR2 YYREEE (reference sequence). CDR3 residues: CASSFGSPDTQYF. The CDR3 coding sequence is TGTGCCAGCAGCTTCGGAAGTCCAGATACGCAGTATTTT.

This clonotype was picked up many times. This rearrangement joins TRBV20-1 to TRBJ2-7; weak D call: TRBD1 (5 bases). Germline-derived CDR1 and CDR2 are DFQATT and SNEGSKA (reference sequence). V lost 5 bases and J 5 bases, leaving 16 bases between the germline ends. The CDR3 has 13 residues. The CDR3 loop reads CSALWQGINEQYF. In DNA form, the CDR3 reads TGCAGTGCTCTTTGGCAGGGAATAAACGAGCAGTACTTC.

Ten or more counts support this clonotype. V usage is TRBV20-1 and J usage is TRBJ1-2, with 9 bases that match TRBD1. The V and J ends lost 2 bases and 1 base, in that order; junction bases with no gene match: 2. CDR1 and CDR2 from the germline V gene are DFQATT and SNEGSKA (reference sequence). This CDR3 has 14 residues. The CDR3 loop is CSARRQGVNYGYTF. CDR3 nucleotides: TGCAGTGCTAGAAGACAGGGGGTTAACTATGGCTACACCTTC.

The table lists this clonotype with many counts. V is TRBV20-1 and J is TRBJ2-1; D call uncertain. CDR3 size: 11 residues. CDR1 DFQATT and CDR2 SNEGSKA come from the germline V gene (reference sequence). Trimming removed 2 bases at V and 6 bases at J, with 5 bases between. CDR3 coding DNA: TGCAGTGCTAGATGGAGCAATGAGCAGTTCTTC. It translates to CSARWSNEQFF.

This clonotype was seen a few times. The rearrangement joins TRBV5-1 to TRBJ1-1; TRBD1 matches at 8 bases. After removal of 1 base from V and 3 bases from J, the junction contained 11 bases not matched to a gene. Germline lookup yields CDR1 SGHRS and CDR2 YFSETQ. The CDR3 is 17 residues long. CDR3 nucleotide sequence: TGCGCCAGCAGCTTGAAAGACAGGGGCTGGGTGGACACTGAAGCTTTCTTT. Protein product: CASSLKDRGWVDTEAFF.

This clonotype was detected ten times or more. This chain links TRBV10-2 with TRBJ2-1, with 11 nucleotides matching TRBD1. CDR3 length: 13 amino acids. The ends lost 8 bases at V and 8 bases at J; junction bases unmatched: 5. The V gene's germline CDR1 is WSHSY and CDR2 SAAADI. CDR3 loop: CASRRTGGDEQFF. The CDR3 DNA is TGCGCCAGCCGTAGGACAGGGGGCGATGAGCAGTTCTTC.

This clonotype showed up many times. The CDR3 is CSAATVNTEAFF. In nucleotides, the CDR3 is TGCAGTGCTGCGACGGTGAACACTGAAGCTTTCTTT. This chain joins TRBV20-1 and TRBJ1-1; no definite D call. V was trimmed by 5 bases and J by 0 bases, leaving 7 bases between them. Germline CDR1 is DFQATT and CDR2 is SNEGSKA (reference sequence). CDR3 length: 12 amino acids.

The chain recombines TRBV7-9 with TRBJ1-5, with D perhaps TRBD1 (5 bases). V was clipped by 1 base and J by 5 bases, with 6 bases between them. Germline CDR1 and CDR2: SEHNR and FQNEAQ (reference sequence). The CDR3 is made up of 13 amino acids. CDR3 sequence (DNA): TGTGCCAGCAGCTTAGGGGGGTATCAGCCCCAGCATTTT. As protein: CASSLGGYQPQHF.

At least ten counts were recorded for this clonotype. The V and J genes are TRBV5-1 and TRBJ2-2; possibly TRBD1 for D (5 bases). Trimming shortened V by 3 bases and J by 3 bases, and 9 bases separated the two germline ends. This CDR3 region has 14 residues. Germline loops: CDR1 SGHRS, CDR2 YFSETQ. DNA for the CDR3: TGCGCCAGCAGCTCGGACACTGACACCGGGGAGCTGTTTTTT. It translates to CASSSDTDTGELFF.

In this sample, this clonotype turned up many times. The CDR3 region is CAIGEGPLSGNTIYF. In nucleotides, the CDR3 is TGTGCCATCGGGGAAGGTCCCCTCTCTGGAAACACCATATATTTT. This chain links TRBV10-3 with TRBJ1-3; D is uncertain. V lost 8 bases to trimming and J lost 0 bases, with 14 bases between them. The V gene's germline CDR1 is ENHRY and CDR2 SYGVKD. The CDR3 totals 15 residues.

This clonotype was observed at least ten times. As DNA, the CDR3 is TGTGCCAGCACCTCGGGGACCGGAAACACCATATATTTT. This translates into CASTSGTGNTIYF. This chain connects TRBV7-9 to TRBJ1-3; a possible D gene is TRBD1 (5 bases). The CDR3 spans 13 residues. Trimming removed 7 bases at V and 4 bases at J, with 11 bases between. Germline-derived CDR1 and CDR2 are SEHNR and FQNEAQ (reference sequence).

This clonotype was observed many times. V gene TRBV20-1 combines with J gene TRBJ1-1, with a tentative D call TRBD1 (5 bases). The V end was cut by 3 bases, the J end by 4 bases, with 18 bases between. The CDR3 is made up of 15 amino acids. Germline CDR1 reads DFQATT; CDR2 reads SNEGSKA (reference sequence). The CDR3 sequence: CSARGLGAPRTEAFF. CDR3 DNA: TGCAGTGCTAGGGGACTAGGGGCTCCGCGCACTGAAGCTTTCTTT.

This clonotype was counted at least ten times. The rearrangement links TRBV12-3 or TRBV12-4 to TRBJ2-1; D gene ambiguous. The CDR3 runs 12 residues. Trimming stripped 1 base from V and 8 bases from J, with 6 bases between. The CDR3 sequence is CASSLGEDEQFF. The CDR3 DNA is TGTGCCAGCAGTTTAGGAGAAGATGAGCAGTTCTTC.

This clonotype was seen many times. This chain links TRBV24-1 with TRBJ2-3; TRBD2 matches 10 bases. This CDR3 has 16 amino acids. V was clipped by 4 bases and J by 1 base; unmatched bases: 4. Per the germline V gene, CDR1 is KGHDR and CDR2 is SFDVKD. CDR3: CATSDPGTSGTDTQYF. CDR3 in DNA: TGTGCCACCAGTGACCCTGGGACTAGCGGCACAGATACGCAGTATTTT.

This clonotype was observed many times. The chain recombines TRBV5-1 with TRBJ2-2, with TRBD1 as a possible D gene (6 bases). CDR3 length equals 16 residues. Germline V gene lookup returns CDR1 SGHRS and CDR2 YFSETQ. V shed 4 bases and J shed 0 bases, with 13 bases lying between them. CDR3 DNA: TGCGCCAGCAGCCCCACCGGGACAACGAACACCGGGGAGCTGTTTTTT. It encodes CASSPTGTTNTGELFF.

This clonotype was found many times. The chain couples TRBV4-1 to TRBJ1-1; perhaps TRBD1 as D (6 bases). V lost 4 bases, J lost 4 bases, and 13 bases lay in between. Germline V gene data show CDR1 as MGHRA and CDR2 as YSYEKL. The CDR3 is 14 residues long. The CDR3 region has the DNA TGCGCCAGCAGCCGGGAACAGGGTACCACTGAAGCTTTCTTT. Its protein product is CASSREQGTTEAFF.

This clonotype was seen repeatedly, ten times or more. J is TRBJ1-1 and V is TRBV15; D call uncertain. The CDR3 runs to 13 residues. Germline V gene lookup returns CDR1 LNHNV and CDR2 YYDKDF (reference sequence). Trimming left V 1 base short and J 4 bases short, with 7 bases between. CDR3 loop: CATSRGAGTEAFF. CDR3 coding DNA: TGTGCCACCAGCAGAGGGGCAGGCACTGAAGCTTTCTTT.